This T cell receptor beta chain was found in a study of T-cell reconstitution after alpha-beta-depleted transplantation in children. Unique molecular identifiers were built into the TCRbeta library. One entry per CDR3 protein results from TCRdb running MiXCR on the PCR reads. The data show fewer than 400,000 distinct CDR3 sequences, with around 21% seen just once and around 3.9% held by the top ten. This clonotype appeared many times. Per the germline V gene, CDR1 is DFQATT and CDR2 is SNEGSKA (reference sequence). The CDR3 is 17 residues long. J lost 0 bases, V lost 0 bases, and 4 bases had no gene match.

The chain employs TRBV20-1 and TRBJ2-1; TRBD2 aligns across 11 bases. The source of this sequence is a human donor who donated a stem cell graft to a child with acute myeloid leukemia. The sequenced sample was PBMCs from the stem cell graft donor, obtained from the stem cell graft. The CDR3 nucleotides are TGCAGTGCTAGAGAGGGGACTAGCGGTAGCTCCTACAATGAGCAGTTCTTC. Translated, it gives CSAREGTSGSSYNEQFF.